This TCR beta chain originates from a study of T cell responses to AZD1222 COVID-19 vaccine. Study findings and constraints: Spike-specific TCR breadth and depth went up after people got two AZD1222 doses. Clonal diversity was possibly underestimated, and the donors were mostly white British, with more females. Researchers report vaccine-associated CD4 TCRs spanning spike, with dominance at 160-218 and 743-854.

The protocol was immunoSEQ multiplex PCR, while the TCRdb copy is restricted to in-frame clones and leaves out a portion. Found here are about 150,000 clones, about nine tenths of them singletons; the top ten hold 5.5%. This CDR3 contains 16 residues. Germline V gene sequence: CDR1 LNHDA, CDR2 SQIVND (reference sequence). With V trimmed by 6 bases and J by 8 bases, 13 bases remained unmatched. In regard to this clone: The target antigen is unknown.

The receptor was isolated from an adult in good health. This chain links TRBV19 with TRBJ1-6; TRBD1 agrees at 7 bases. The input for sequencing was peripheral blood, taken on day 0 of MenACWY control vaccination. The CDR3 loop reads CASRIRDRDWDSPLHF. The CDR3 coding sequence is TGTGCCAGTAGAATAAGGGACAGAGATTGGGATTCACCCCTCCACTTT.